This is a list of T cell receptor beta chains from one sample in a study of response to subunit inactivated influenza vaccine. TCRdb ran MiXCR on the RT-PCR reads and lists one entry per CDR3 protein. This sample has approximately 520,000 distinct CDR3 sequences; less than 30% occur once, and the top ten carry over 1.5%. The sequencing here drew on CD4+ T cells sorted from PBMCs, taken 4 to 6 days after vaccination. These TCRs come from a man aged 50 to 59 who received an inactivated influenza vaccine. Each CDR3 is given with its conserved first and last residue. A D gene is named only where the DNA matches it firmly. Clone size is stated in some rows and not others, as once, few, many or a class when expanded.

d_call: TRBD2; v_call: TRBV12-3/TRBV12-4; clone_size: many; j_call: TRBJ2-2; cdr3_nt: TGTGCCAGCAGTTTGGCGGGAGCAGTCGGGGAGCTGTTTTTT; cdr3_aa: CASSLAGAVGELFF
d_call: TRBD2; v_call: TRBV4-2; clone_size: few; j_call: TRBJ2-3; cdr3_nt: TGTGCCAGCAGCCAAGACCTAGCGGGGGGCTGGGATACGCAGTATTTT; cdr3_aa: CASSQDLAGGWDTQYF
d_call: -; v_call: TRBV12-3/TRBV12-4; clone_size: many; j_call: TRBJ2-1; cdr3_nt: TGTGCCAGCAGTTTAGCGGGAGGCACCTACAATGAGCAGTTCTTC; cdr3_aa: CASSLAGGTYNEQFF
d_call: TRBD2; v_call: TRBV7-2; clone_size: few; j_call: TRBJ2-7; cdr3_nt: TGTGCCAGCAGCTTAGTTCCCCTAGCGGATTCCTACGAGCAGTACTTC; cdr3_aa: CASSLVPLADSYEQYF
d_call: -; v_call: TRBV19; clone_size: -; j_call: TRBJ2-1; cdr3_nt: TGTGCCAGTAGTCCCCAAGACAGAAGCAATGAGCAGTTCTTC; cdr3_aa: CASSPQDRSNEQFF
d_call: -; v_call: TRBV20-1; clone_size: -; j_call: TRBJ2-7; cdr3_nt: TGCAGTGCCCCTCTTGGGTCGCACGGGGCTTACGAGCAGTACTTC; cdr3_aa: CSAPLGSHGAYEQYF
d_call: -; v_call: TRBV5-5; clone_size: few; j_call: TRBJ2-1; cdr3_nt: TGTGCCAGCAGCTTGGGAGTAAGCAGTTACAATGAGCAGTTCTTC; cdr3_aa: CASSLGVSSYNEQFF
d_call: -; v_call: TRBV10-3; clone_size: -; j_call: TRBJ2-7; cdr3_nt: TGTGCCATCAGTGAGTCTTCGACCCCCTACGAGCAGTACTTC; cdr3_aa: CAISESSTPYEQYF
d_call: -; v_call: TRBV24-1; clone_size: few; j_call: TRBJ2-7; cdr3_nt: TGTGCCACCAGTGACTCCGGACTCGAGCAGTACTTC; cdr3_aa: CATSDSGLEQYF
d_call: TRBD1; v_call: TRBV3-1; clone_size: few; j_call: TRBJ2-7; cdr3_nt: TGTGCCAGCAGCCCAGGGGGAATAAACTACGAGCAGTACTTC; cdr3_aa: CASSPGGINYEQYF
d_call: -; v_call: TRBV24-1; clone_size: few; j_call: TRBJ2-3; cdr3_nt: TGTGCCACCAGTCAAGGGGGGCTATCCAGCACAGATACGCAGTATTTT; cdr3_aa: CATSQGGLSSTDTQYF
d_call: TRBD2; v_call: TRBV20-1; clone_size: -; j_call: TRBJ2-5; cdr3_nt: TGCAGTGCTAGATCGGGCGGGGGGGGTCAAGAGACCCAGTACTTC; cdr3_aa: CSARSGGGGQETQYF
d_call: -; v_call: TRBV3-1; clone_size: -; j_call: TRBJ2-2; cdr3_nt: TGTGCCAGCAGGAAAACAGGGATGAACACCGGGGAGCTGTTTTTT; cdr3_aa: CASRKTGMNTGELFF
d_call: -; v_call: TRBV29-1; clone_size: -; j_call: TRBJ2-5; cdr3_nt: TGCAGCGTTGAAGAAAACAGTTCTCAAGAGACCCAGTACTTC; cdr3_aa: CSVEENSSQETQYF
d_call: TRBD2; v_call: TRBV7-9; clone_size: few; j_call: TRBJ2-7; cdr3_nt: TGTGCCAGCACAGCTCGGGGACTAGCGGGAGGTGAGCAGTACTTC; cdr3_aa: CASTARGLAGGEQYF
d_call: TRBD1; v_call: TRBV29-1; clone_size: -; j_call: TRBJ1-2; cdr3_nt: TGCAGCGTCGTCGACAGGGAATATGGCTACACCTTC; cdr3_aa: CSVVDREYGYTF
d_call: TRBD2; v_call: TRBV25-1; clone_size: few; j_call: TRBJ2-2; cdr3_nt: TGTGCCAGCAGTGACTTCCGGGAGGGCCGAATCGGGGAGCTGTTTTTT; cdr3_aa: CASSDFREGRIGELFF
d_call: -; v_call: TRBV7-2; clone_size: few; j_call: TRBJ2-3; cdr3_nt: TGTGCCAGCAGCTTAGGACCACTAGCCGGCGGAGATACGCAGTATTTT; cdr3_aa: CASSLGPLAGGDTQYF